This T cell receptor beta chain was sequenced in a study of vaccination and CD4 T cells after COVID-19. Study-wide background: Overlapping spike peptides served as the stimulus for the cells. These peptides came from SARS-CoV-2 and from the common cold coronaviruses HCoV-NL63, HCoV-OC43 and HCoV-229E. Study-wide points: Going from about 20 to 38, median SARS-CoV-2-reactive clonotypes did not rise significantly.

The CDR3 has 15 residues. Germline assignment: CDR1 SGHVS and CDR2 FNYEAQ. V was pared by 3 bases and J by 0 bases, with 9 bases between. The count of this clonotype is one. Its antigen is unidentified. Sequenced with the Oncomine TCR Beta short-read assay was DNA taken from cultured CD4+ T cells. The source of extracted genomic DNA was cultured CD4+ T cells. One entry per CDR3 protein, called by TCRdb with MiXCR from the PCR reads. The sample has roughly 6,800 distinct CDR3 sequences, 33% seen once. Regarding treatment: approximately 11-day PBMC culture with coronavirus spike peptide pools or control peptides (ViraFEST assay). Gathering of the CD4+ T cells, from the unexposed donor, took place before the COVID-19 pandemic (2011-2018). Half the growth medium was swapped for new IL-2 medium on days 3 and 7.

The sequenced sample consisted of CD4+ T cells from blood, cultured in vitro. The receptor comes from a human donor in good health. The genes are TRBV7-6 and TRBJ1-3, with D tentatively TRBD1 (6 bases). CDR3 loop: CASSFGQLSGNTIYF. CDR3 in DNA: TGTGCCAGCAGCTTCGGACAGCTCTCTGGAAACACCATATATTTT.